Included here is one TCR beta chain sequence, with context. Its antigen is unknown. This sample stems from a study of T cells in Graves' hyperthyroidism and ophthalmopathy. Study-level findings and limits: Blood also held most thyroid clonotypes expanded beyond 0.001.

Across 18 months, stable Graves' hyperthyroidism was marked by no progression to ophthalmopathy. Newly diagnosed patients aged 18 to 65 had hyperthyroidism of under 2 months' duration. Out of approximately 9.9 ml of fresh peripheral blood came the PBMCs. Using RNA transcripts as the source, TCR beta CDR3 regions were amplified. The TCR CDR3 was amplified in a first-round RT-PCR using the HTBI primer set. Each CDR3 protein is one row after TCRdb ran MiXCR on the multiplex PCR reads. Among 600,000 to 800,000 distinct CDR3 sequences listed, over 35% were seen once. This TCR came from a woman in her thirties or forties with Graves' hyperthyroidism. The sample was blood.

CDR3: CASSLIISPSGYEQYF. CDR3 bases: TGTGCCAGCAGCTTAATAATATCACCATCGGGATACGAGCAGTACTTC. The chain recombines TRBV11-2 with TRBJ2-7; D is possibly TRBD2 (5 bases). Trimming took off 2 bases at V and 4 bases at J, with 18 bases between the two ends. CDR1 is SGHAT, CDR2 FQNNGV, per germline. The CDR3 covers 16 residues.